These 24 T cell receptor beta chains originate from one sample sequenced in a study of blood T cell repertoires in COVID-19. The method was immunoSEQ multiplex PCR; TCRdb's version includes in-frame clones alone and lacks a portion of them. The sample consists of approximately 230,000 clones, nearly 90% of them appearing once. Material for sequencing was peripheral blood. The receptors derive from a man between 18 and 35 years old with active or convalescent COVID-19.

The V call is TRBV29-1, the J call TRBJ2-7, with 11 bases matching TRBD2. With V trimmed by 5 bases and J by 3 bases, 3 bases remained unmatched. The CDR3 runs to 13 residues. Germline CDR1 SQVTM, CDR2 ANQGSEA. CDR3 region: CSVRGLAGYEQYF. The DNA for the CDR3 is TGCAGCGTTCGAGGACTAGCGGGCTACGAGCAGTACTTC.

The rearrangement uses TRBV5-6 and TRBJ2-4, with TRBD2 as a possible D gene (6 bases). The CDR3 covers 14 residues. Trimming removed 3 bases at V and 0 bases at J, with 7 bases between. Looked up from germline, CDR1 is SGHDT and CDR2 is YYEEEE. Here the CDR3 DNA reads TGTGCCAGCAGCTGGGGACTAGCCAAAAACATTCAGTACTTC. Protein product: CASSWGLAKNIQYF.

CDR3 sequence (DNA): TGTGCCAGCAGCGTTGCTAGCGGGGCTCCGGAGCAGTTCTTC. It yields the protein CASSVASGAPEQFF. The chain links TRBV9 to TRBJ2-1, with 9 bases lining up with TRBD2. Germline V gene sequence: CDR1 SGDLS, CDR2 YYNGEE. V lost 2 bases and J lost 10; bases outside the gene matches: 7. This CDR3 comprises 14 residues. Full variable domain (outside the CDR3, taken from reference TRBV9 and TRBJ2-1): DSGVTQTPKHLITATGQRVTLRCSPRSGDLSVYWYQQSLDQGLQFLIQYYNGEERAKGNILERFSAQQFPDLHSELNLSSLELGDSALYFCASSVASGAPEQFFGPGTRLTVL.

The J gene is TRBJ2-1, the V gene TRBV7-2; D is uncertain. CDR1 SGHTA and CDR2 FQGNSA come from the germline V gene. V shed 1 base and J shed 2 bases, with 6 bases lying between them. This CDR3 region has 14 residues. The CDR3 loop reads CASSLVATYNEQFF. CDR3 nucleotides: TGTGCCAGCAGCTTAGTAGCTACCTACAATGAGCAGTTCTTC.

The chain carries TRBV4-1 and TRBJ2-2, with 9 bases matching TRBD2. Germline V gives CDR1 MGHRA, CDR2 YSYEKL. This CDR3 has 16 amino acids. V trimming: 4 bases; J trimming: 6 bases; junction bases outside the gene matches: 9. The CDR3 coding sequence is TGCGCCAGCAGCCCCGGGGCGGGGGGGCTGGCCGGGGAGCTGTTTTTT. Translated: CASSPGAGGLAGELFF.

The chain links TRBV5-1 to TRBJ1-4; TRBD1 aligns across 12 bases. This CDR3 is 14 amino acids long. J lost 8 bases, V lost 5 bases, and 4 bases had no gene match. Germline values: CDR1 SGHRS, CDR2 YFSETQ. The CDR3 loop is CASRQGTGGEKLFF. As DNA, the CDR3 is TGCGCCAGCAGACAAGGGACAGGGGGCGAAAAACTGTTTTTT.

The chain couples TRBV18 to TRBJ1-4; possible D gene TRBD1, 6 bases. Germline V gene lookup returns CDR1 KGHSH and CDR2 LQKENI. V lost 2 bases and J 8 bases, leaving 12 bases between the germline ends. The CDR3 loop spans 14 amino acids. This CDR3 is CASSPSYRDEKLFF. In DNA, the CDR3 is TGTGCCAGCTCACCATCTTACAGGGACGAAAAACTGTTTTTT.

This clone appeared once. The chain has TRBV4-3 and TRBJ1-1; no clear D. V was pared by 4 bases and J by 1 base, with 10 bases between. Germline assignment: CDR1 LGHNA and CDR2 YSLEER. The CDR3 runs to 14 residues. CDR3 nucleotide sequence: TGCGCCAGCAGCCCCCTGCCCGGGAACACTGAAGCTTTCTTT. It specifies CASSPLPGNTEAFF.

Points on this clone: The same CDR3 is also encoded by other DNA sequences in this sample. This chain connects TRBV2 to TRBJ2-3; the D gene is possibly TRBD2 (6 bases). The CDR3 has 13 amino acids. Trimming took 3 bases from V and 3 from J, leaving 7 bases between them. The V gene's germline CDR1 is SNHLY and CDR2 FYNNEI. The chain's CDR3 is CASSDAGTDTQYF. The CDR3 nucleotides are TGTGCCAGCAGTGATGCGGGAACAGATACGCAGTATTTT.

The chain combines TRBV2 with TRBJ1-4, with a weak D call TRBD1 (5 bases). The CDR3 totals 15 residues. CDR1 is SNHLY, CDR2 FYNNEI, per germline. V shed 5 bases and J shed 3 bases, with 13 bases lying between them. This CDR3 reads CASSPRRGANEKLFF. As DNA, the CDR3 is TGTGCCAGCAGTCCAAGACGGGGGGCTAATGAAAAACTGTTTTTT.

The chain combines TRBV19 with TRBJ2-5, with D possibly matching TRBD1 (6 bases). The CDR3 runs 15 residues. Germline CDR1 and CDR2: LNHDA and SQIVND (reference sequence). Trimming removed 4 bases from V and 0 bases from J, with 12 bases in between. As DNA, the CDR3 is TGTGCCAGTAGTACTGGACAGTATTACCAAGAGACCCAGTACTTC. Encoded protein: CASSTGQYYQETQYF.

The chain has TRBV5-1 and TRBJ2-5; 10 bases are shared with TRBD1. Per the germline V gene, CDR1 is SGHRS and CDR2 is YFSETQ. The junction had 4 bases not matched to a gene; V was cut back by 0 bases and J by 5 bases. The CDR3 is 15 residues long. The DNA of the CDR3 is TGCGCCAGCAGCTTGGTCGGGACAGGGGAGGAGACCCAGTACTTC. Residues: CASSLVGTGEETQYF.

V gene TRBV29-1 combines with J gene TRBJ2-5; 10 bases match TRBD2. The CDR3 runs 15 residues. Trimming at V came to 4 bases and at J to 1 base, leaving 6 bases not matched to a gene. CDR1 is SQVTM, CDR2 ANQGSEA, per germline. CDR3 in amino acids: CSVVASGGLQETQYF. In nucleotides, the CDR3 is TGCAGCGTTGTCGCTAGCGGGGGCCTCCAAGAGACCCAGTACTTC.

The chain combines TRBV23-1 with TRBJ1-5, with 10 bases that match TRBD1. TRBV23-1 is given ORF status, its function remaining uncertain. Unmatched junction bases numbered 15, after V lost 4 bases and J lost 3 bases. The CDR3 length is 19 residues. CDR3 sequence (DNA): TGCGCCAGCAGTCCCTCATCTCAACGGACAGGGGGTATCAATCAGCCCCAGCATTTT. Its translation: CASSPSSQRTGGINQPQHF.

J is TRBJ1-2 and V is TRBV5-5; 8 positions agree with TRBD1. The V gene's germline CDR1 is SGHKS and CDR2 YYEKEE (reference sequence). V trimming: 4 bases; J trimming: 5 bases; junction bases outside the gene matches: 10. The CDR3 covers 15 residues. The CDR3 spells CASSARTGSGYGYTF. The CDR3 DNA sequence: TGTGCCAGCAGCGCCAGGACAGGGTCAGGATATGGCTACACCTTC.

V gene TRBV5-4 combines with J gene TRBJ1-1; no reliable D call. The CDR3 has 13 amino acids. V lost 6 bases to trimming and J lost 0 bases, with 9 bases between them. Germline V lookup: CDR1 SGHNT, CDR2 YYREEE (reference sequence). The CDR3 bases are TGTGCCAGCAAAGATAACATGAACACTGAAGCTTTCTTT. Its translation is CASKDNMNTEAFF.

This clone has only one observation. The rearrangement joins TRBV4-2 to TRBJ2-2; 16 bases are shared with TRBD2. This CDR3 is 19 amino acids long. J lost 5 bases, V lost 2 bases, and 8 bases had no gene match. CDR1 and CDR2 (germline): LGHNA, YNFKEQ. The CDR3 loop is CASSQTGLAGGRRTGELFF. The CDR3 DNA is TGTGCCAGCAGCCAAACGGGACTAGCGGGGGGGCGTAGAACCGGGGAGCTGTTTTTT.

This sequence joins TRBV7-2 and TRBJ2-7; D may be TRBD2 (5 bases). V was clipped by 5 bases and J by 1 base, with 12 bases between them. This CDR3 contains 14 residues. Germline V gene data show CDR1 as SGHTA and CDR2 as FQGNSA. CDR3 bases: TGTGCCAGCAGCGCGGGTTCGCGGTCCTACGAGCAGTACTTC. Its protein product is CASSAGSRSYEQYF.

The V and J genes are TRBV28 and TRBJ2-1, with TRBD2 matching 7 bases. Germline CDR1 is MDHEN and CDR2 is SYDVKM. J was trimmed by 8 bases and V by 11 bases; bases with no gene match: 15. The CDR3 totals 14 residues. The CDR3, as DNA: TGTGCCGCTACCCCGGGGGAGGGGTGGGATGAGCAGTTCTTC. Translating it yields CAATPGEGWDEQFF.

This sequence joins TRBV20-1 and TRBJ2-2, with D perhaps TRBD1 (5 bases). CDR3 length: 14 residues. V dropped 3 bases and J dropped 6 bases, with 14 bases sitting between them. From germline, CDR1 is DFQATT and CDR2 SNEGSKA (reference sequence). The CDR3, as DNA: TGCAGTGCTAGTCGGGCAGGGTTTTCCGGGGAGCTGTTTTTT. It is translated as CSASRAGFSGELFF.

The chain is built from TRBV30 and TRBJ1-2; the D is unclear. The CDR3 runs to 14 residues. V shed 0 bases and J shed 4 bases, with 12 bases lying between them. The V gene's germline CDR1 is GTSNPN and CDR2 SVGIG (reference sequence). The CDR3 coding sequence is TGTGCCTGGAGTGTACTCACCGGGTTCTATGGCTACACCTTC. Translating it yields CAWSVLTGFYGYTF.

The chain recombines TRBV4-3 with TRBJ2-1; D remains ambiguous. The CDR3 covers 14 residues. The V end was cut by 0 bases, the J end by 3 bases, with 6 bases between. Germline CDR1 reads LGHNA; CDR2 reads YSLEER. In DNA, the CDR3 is TGCGCCAGCAGCCAAGATAGCTACTACAATGAGCAGTTCTTC. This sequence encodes CASSQDSYYNEQFF.

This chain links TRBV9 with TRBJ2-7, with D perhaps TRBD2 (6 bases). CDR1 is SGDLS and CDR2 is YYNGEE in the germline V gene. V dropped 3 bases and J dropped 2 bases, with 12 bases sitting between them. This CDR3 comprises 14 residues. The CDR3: CASSGEAGTYEQYF. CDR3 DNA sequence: TGTGCCAGCAGCGGGGAGGCGGGGACCTACGAGCAGTACTTC.

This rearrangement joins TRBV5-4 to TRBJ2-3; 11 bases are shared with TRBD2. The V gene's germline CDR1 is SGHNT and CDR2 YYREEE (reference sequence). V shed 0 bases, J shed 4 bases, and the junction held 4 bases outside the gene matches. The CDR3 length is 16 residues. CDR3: CASSLGLAGYSDTQYF. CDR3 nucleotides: TGTGCCAGCAGCTTGGGACTAGCGGGATACTCAGATACGCAGTATTTT.